These 20 T cell receptor beta chains were all obtained from the same sample, sequenced in a study of blood T cell repertoires in COVID-19. Assay: immunoSEQ multiplex PCR; the TCRdb copy retains only in-frame clones and omits some. The sample contains under 450,000 clones, 75% to 90% of which appear only once. Input material: peripheral blood. These receptors were taken from a woman aged 60-75 years with COVID-19, enrolled during active disease.

The chain employs TRBV5-4 and TRBJ2-2, with TRBD2 matching over 13 bases. The ends lost 3 bases at V and 5 bases at J; junction bases unmatched: 7. The germline CDR1 and CDR2 sequences are SGHNT and YYREEE (reference sequence). The CDR3 contains 17 residues. The chain's CDR3 is CASSSGLAGVFTGELFF. The CDR3 coding sequence is TGTGCCAGCAGCTCAGGACTAGCGGGGGTGTTTACCGGGGAGCTGTTTTTT.

J is TRBJ2-2 and V is TRBV5-4, with D tentatively TRBD2 (6 bases). CDR1 is SGHNT and CDR2 is YYREEE in the germline V gene (reference sequence). V dropped 4 bases and J dropped 8 bases, with 15 bases sitting between them. CDR3 length: 14 residues. This CDR3 is CASSPVRDPGELFF. The CDR3, as DNA: TGTGCCAGCAGCCCCGTGCGGGATCCTGGGGAGCTGTTTTTT.

This chain links TRBV15 with TRBJ1-2; 8 bases agree with TRBD1. Trimming removed 2 bases from V and 2 bases from J; junction bases left unmatched: 7. Per germline, CDR1 LNHNV and CDR2 YYDKDF (reference sequence). There are 16 residues in the CDR3. The CDR3 here is CATSRLPDRGNYGYTF. The CDR3 DNA follows: TGTGCCACCAGCAGACTTCCTGACAGGGGAAACTATGGCTACACCTTC.

The J gene is TRBJ2-2, the V gene TRBV10-2; 7 positions match TRBD2. The CDR3 totals 13 residues. The junction had 2 bases not matched to a gene; V was cut back by 3 bases and J by 7 bases. CDR1 is WSHSY, CDR2 SAAADI, per germline. The CDR3 DNA reads as TGCGCCAGCAGTGACGGGGGGAACGGGGAGCTGTTTTTT. Translating it yields CASSDGGNGELFF.

V and J are TRBV6-2 or TRBV6-3 and TRBJ2-2; 8 nucleotides agree with TRBD1. The CDR3 is 15 amino acids. V lost 3 bases to trimming and J lost 6 bases; unmatched junction nucleotides: 6. Germline assignment: CDR1 MNHEY and CDR2 SVGEGT. CDR3 DNA: TGTGCCAGCAGTTATTTTCAGGGGGCGGCCGGGGAGCTGTTTTTT. Translating it yields CASSYFQGAAGELFF.

This clone showed up just a few times. This chain joins TRBV6-2 or TRBV6-3 and TRBJ2-7; 13 bases map to TRBD2. The CDR3 length is 17 residues. The germline V gene has CDR1 MNHEY and CDR2 SVGEGT. Germline trimming cut 2 bases from V and 3 bases from J; bases unmatched to any gene: 7. The CDR3 is CASSYPKGLAGFYEQYF. The CDR3 DNA sequence: TGTGCCAGCAGTTACCCCAAGGGACTAGCGGGGTTCTACGAGCAGTACTTC.

The chain links TRBV24-1 to TRBJ1-5, with a possible D match to TRBD1 (5 bases). This CDR3 comprises 17 residues. Germline CDR1 KGHDR, CDR2 SFDVKD. Trimming took off 8 bases at V and 0 bases at J, with 19 bases between the two ends. CDR3 nucleotide sequence: TGTGCCACCAACCCGGTAGGGGCAGTCTATAGCAATCAGCCCCAGCATTTT. This encodes CATNPVGAVYSNQPQHF.

The genes are TRBV9 and TRBJ1-2; D remains ambiguous. The CDR3 length is 14 residues. V was shortened by 4 bases and J by 4 bases, with 14 bases between the two germline ends. Germline V gene lookup returns CDR1 SGDLS and CDR2 YYNGEE. The CDR3 DNA follows: TGTGCCAGCAGCTTCGACGGGGAATCCTATGGCTACACCTTC. This encodes CASSFDGESYGYTF.

This sequence joins TRBV9 and TRBJ2-7, with a tentative D call TRBD2 (6 bases). V was clipped by 0 bases and J by 6 bases, with 13 bases between them. CDR1 and CDR2 from the germline V gene are SGDLS and YYNGEE. The CDR3 has 14 residues. CDR3 sequence: CASSVGTGVPEQYF. The DNA for the CDR3 is TGTGCCAGCAGCGTAGGGACGGGGGTTCCCGAGCAGTACTTC.

The chain recombines TRBV4-3 with TRBJ2-2, with D hard to call. The CDR3 extends over 15 amino acids. From germline, CDR1 is LGHNA and CDR2 YSLEER. The V end was cut by 2 bases, the J end by 6 bases, with 13 bases between. The CDR3 DNA is TGCGCCAGCAGCCAACAAGTTACAATTCCCGGGGAGCTGTTTTTT. Translating it yields CASSQQVTIPGELFF.

This clone has more than one count but fewer than ten. The chain's CDR3 is CASSLSGLNTEAFF. The DNA for the CDR3 is TGCGCCAGCAGCTTGTCAGGGTTGAACACTGAAGCTTTCTTT. The gene calls are TRBV5-1 and TRBJ1-1; a weak D match, TRBD1 (5 bases). V lost 1 base and J lost 0, with 7 bases in between. This CDR3 comprises 14 residues. Germline loops: CDR1 SGHRS, CDR2 YFSETQ.

This clone was detected once. This chain connects TRBV6-6 to TRBJ1-1; the D gene is possibly TRBD1 (5 bases). Trimming took off 7 bases at V and 0 bases at J, with 15 bases between the two ends. The CDR3 spans 15 residues. Germline values: CDR1 MNHNY, CDR2 SVGAGI (reference sequence). CDR3 in amino acids: CASNPDRYLNTEAFF. DNA of the CDR3: TGTGCCAGCAACCCAGACAGATACCTGAACACTGAAGCTTTCTTT.

The chain employs TRBV3-1 (or the pseudogene TRBV3-2) and TRBJ2-1, with 12 bases that match TRBD2. Per germline, CDR1 LGHDT and CDR2 YNNKEL (reference sequence). This CDR3 contains 19 residues. Unmatched junction bases numbered 13, after V lost 1 base and J lost 6 bases. CDR3 coding DNA: TGTGCCAGCAGCCAAGGTGATGGACTAGCGGGGTTCAGGGGCAATGAGCAGTTCTTC. Translation: CASSQGDGLAGFRGNEQFF.

The V gene is TRBV9, the J gene TRBJ2-5; TRBD2 matches 8 bases. The length of the CDR3 is 18 residues. Germline CDR1 reads SGDLS; CDR2 reads YYNGEE. The V and J ends lost 0 bases and 2 bases, in that order; junction bases with no gene match: 12. The CDR3 nucleotides read TGTGCCAGCAGCGTAGTTAATGGGGGACTAGGGCAACAAGAGACCCAGTACTTC. Its translation: CASSVVNGGLGQQETQYF.

This clone was recorded once. V is TRBV5-4 and J is TRBJ2-3, with 9 positions matching TRBD2. The CDR3 covers 16 residues. The trim removed 4 bases at V and 4 bases at J, leaving 10 bases unmatched. Germline V lookup: CDR1 SGHNT, CDR2 YYREEE (reference sequence). CDR3 amino acids: CASSPAGGPLSDTQYF. The CDR3 DNA reads as TGTGCCAGCAGCCCCGCGGGGGGGCCTCTCTCAGATACGCAGTATTTT.

The chain joins TRBV3-1 (or the pseudogene TRBV3-2) to TRBJ1-2; 8 nucleotides match TRBD1. Germline V gene lookup returns CDR1 LGHDT and CDR2 YNNKEL (reference sequence). V shed 4 bases and J 3 bases; nucleotides not matched to a gene: 4. This CDR3 is 14 amino acids long. Here the CDR3 reads CASSREQGDYGYTF. In DNA, the CDR3 is TGTGCCAGCAGCCGAGAACAGGGGGACTATGGCTACACCTTC.

The chain is built from TRBV27 and TRBJ2-3; weak D call: TRBD2 (6 bases). Germline CDR1 is MNHEY and CDR2 is SMNVEV (reference sequence). Trimming stripped 5 bases from V and 4 bases from J, with 19 bases between. The CDR3 is made up of 16 amino acids. For the CDR3, the DNA is TGTGCCAGCAGTCTCCTTTACGGGGGAGGTTCAGATACGCAGTATTTT. Its translation: CASSLLYGGGSDTQYF.

V is TRBV11-3 and J is TRBJ2-1; D is possibly TRBD2 (6 bases). CDR3 length equals 15 residues. The germline V gene has CDR1 SGHNT and CDR2 YENEEA. The ends were cut back, 5 bases at V and 2 bases at J, with 13 bases in the middle. CDR3 bases: TGTGCCAGCAGCGAATATAGCGGCCCCTACAATGAGCAGTTCTTC. Protein sequence: CASSEYSGPYNEQFF.

The chain links TRBV24-1 to TRBJ1-5, with TRBD1 matching over 7 bases. The CDR3 has 21 amino acids. V shed 4 bases and J 0 bases; nucleotides not matched to a gene: 20. The germline gives CDR1 KGHDR, CDR2 SFDVKD. The CDR3, as DNA: TGTGCCACCAGTGACGCACTTTCAACACAGGGGCGAGAGTGTAGCAATCAGCCCCAGCATTTT. Amino acid sequence: CATSDALSTQGRECSNQPQHF.

The V and J genes are TRBV30 and TRBJ1-4; TRBD1 is a possible D gene (6 bases). Trimming took off 0 bases at V and 13 bases at J, with 12 bases between the two ends. Germline-derived CDR1 and CDR2 are GTSNPN and SVGIG (reference sequence). The CDR3 is made up of 12 amino acids. CDR3 region: CAWSVGGWRLFF. Written as DNA, the CDR3 is TGTGCCTGGAGTGTAGGGGGTTGGAGACTGTTTTTT.